This T cell receptor (beta chain) was observed in a study of cytomegalovirus exposure and HLA in healthy donors. 60 Vbeta and 13 Jbeta primers were used in PCR. The assay was immunoSEQ multiplex PCR, and TCRdb's table has in-frame clones only and misses some. In all, the sample yields just over 150,000 clones. The CDR3 is 13 residues long. J gave up 8 bases and V 5 bases, and 5 bases lay outside the gene matches. The germline CDR1 and CDR2 sequences are SEHNR and FQNEAQ (reference sequence). The sequence was collected from an older woman in good health and CMV-seronegative. The chain recombines TRBV7-9 with TRBJ2-1; 8 positions agree with TRBD2. The sequenced sample consisted of PBMCs. CDR3 loop: CASSPGGEDEQFF. CDR3 DNA: TGTGCCAGCAGCCCCGGGGGGGAGGATGAGCAGTTCTTC.